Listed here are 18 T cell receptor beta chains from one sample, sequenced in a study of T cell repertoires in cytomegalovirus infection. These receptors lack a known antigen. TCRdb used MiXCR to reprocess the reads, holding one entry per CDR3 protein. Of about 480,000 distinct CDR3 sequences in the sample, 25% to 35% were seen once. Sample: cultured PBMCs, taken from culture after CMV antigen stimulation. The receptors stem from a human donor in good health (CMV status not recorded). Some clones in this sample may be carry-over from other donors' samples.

The CDR3 here is CASQSLPGLAGHYNEQFF. CDR3 nucleotide sequence: TGTGCCAGCCAAAGCCTGCCGGGACTAGCGGGACATTACAATGAGCAGTTCTTC. This sequence joins TRBV6-2 or TRBV6-3 and TRBJ2-1; 13 positions agree with TRBD2. The CDR3 runs to 18 residues. Germline V gene lookup returns CDR1 MNHEY and CDR2 SVGEGT. Trimming took 8 bases from V and 4 from J; bases not matched to a gene: 14.

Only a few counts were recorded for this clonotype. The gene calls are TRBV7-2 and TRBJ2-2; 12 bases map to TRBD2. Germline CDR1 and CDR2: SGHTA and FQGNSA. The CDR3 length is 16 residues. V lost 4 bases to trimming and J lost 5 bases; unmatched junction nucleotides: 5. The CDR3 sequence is CASSSRTSGITGELFF. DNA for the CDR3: TGTGCCAGCAGCTCCCGGACTAGCGGGATAACCGGGGAGCTGTTTTTT. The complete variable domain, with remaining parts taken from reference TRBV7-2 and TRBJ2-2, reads GAGVSQSPSNKVTEKGKDVELRCDPISGHTALYWYRQSLGQGLEFLIYFQGNSAPDKSGLPSDRFSAERTGGSVSTLTIQRTQQEDSAVYLCASSSRTSGITGELFFGEGSRLTVL.

The DNA of the CDR3 is TGTGCCAGCAGCTCCATCCGGGTCCAGTCGCCTATGAACACTGAAGCTTTCTTT. Its translation is CASSSIRVQSPMNTEAFF. The genes are TRBV7-8 and TRBJ1-1, with unresolved D. Germline CDR1 reads SGHVS; CDR2 reads FQNEAQ. The germline V and J ends were trimmed by 4 bases and 0 bases, with 21 bases remaining between them. This CDR3 spans 18 amino acids.

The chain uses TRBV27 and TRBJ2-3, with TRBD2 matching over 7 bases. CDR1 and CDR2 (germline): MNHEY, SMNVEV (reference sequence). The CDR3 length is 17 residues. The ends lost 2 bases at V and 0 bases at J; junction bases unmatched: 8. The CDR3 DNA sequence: TGTGCCAGCAGTTTACGGCTAGCGGCTACTAGCACAGATACGCAGTATTTT. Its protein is CASSLRLAATSTDTQYF.

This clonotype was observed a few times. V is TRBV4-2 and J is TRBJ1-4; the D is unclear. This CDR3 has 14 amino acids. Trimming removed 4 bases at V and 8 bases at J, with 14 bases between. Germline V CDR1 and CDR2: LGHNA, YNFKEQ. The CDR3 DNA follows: TGTGCCAGCAGCCCCCCCGACCGTGGAGAAAAACTGTTTTTT. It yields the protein CASSPPDRGEKLFF.

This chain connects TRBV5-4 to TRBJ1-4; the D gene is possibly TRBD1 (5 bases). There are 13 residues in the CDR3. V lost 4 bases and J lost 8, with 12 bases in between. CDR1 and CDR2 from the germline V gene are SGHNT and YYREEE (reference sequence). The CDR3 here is CASSPGLREKLFF. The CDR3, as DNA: TGTGCCAGCAGCCCGGGACTTCGCGAAAAACTGTTTTTT.

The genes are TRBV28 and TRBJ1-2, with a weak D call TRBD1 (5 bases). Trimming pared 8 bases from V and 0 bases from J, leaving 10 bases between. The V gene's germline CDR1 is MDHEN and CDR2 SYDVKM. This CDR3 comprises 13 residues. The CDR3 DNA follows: TGTGCCAGCTGGGACGGCACTAACTATGGCTACACCTTC. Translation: CASWDGTNYGYTF.

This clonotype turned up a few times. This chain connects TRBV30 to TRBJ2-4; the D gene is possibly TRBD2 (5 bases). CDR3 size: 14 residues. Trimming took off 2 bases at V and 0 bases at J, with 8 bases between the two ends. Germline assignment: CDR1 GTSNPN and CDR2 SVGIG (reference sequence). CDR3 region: CAWSTGLAKNIQYF. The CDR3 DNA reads TGTGCCTGGAGTACGGGATTAGCCAAAAACATTCAGTACTTC.

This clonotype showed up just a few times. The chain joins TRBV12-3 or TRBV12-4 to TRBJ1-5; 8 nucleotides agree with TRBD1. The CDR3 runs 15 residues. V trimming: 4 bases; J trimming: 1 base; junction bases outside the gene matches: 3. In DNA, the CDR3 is TGTGCCAGCAGTTCGCAGGGGGCGAGCAATCAGCCCCAGCATTTT. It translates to CASSSQGASNQPQHF.

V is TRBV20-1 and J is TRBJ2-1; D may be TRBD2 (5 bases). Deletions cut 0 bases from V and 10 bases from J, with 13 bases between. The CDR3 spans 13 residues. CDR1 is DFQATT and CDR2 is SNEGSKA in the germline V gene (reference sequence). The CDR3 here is CSAREWGAGEQFF. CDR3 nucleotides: TGCAGTGCTAGAGAGTGGGGTGCGGGCGAGCAGTTCTTC.

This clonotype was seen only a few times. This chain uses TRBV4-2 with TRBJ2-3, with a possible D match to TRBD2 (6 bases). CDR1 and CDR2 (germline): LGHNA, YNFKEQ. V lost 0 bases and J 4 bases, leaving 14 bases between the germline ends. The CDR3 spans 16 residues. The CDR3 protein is CASSQDPGATADTQYF. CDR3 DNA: TGTGCCAGCAGCCAAGATCCGGGAGCTACGGCAGATACGCAGTATTTT.

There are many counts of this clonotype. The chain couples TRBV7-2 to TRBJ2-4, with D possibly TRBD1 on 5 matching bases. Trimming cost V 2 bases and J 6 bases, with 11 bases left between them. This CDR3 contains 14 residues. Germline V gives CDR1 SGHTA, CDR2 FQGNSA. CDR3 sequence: CASSLPTVRNIQYF. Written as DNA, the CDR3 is TGTGCCAGCAGCTTACCGACAGTGAGAAACATTCAGTACTTC.

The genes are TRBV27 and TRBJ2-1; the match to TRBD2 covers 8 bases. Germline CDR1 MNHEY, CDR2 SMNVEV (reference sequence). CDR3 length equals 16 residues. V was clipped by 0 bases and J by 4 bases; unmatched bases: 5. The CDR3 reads CASSLSTGTSYNEQFF. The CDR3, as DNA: TGTGCCAGCAGTTTATCGACCGGGACTAGTTACAATGAGCAGTTCTTC.

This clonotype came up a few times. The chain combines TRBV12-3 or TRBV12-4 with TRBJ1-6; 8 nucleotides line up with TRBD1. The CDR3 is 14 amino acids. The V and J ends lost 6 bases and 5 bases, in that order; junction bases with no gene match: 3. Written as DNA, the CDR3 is TGTGCCAGCAGGGCGACAGGGGATAATTCACCCCTCCACTTT. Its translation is CASRATGDNSPLHF.

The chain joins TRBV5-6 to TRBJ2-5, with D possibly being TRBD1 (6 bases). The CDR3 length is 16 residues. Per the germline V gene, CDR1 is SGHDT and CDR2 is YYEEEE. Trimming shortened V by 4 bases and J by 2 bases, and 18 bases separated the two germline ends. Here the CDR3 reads CASSPLLTDSQETQYF. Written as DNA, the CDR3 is TGTGCCAGCAGCCCCCTCCTGACGGACAGTCAAGAGACCCAGTACTTC.

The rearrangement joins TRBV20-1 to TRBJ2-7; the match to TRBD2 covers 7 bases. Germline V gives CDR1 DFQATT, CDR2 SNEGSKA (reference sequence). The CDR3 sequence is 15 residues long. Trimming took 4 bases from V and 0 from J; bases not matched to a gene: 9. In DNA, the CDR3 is TGCAGTGCTACGTCGGGGGGAGGAAGCTCCTACGAGCAGTACTTC. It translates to CSATSGGGSSYEQYF.

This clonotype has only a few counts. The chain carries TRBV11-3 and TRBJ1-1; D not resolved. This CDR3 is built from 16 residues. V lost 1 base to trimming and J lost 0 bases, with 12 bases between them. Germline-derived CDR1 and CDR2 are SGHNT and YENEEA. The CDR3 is CASSLGEGFMNTEAFF. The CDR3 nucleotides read TGTGCCAGCAGCTTAGGGGAGGGATTCATGAACACTGAAGCTTTCTTT.

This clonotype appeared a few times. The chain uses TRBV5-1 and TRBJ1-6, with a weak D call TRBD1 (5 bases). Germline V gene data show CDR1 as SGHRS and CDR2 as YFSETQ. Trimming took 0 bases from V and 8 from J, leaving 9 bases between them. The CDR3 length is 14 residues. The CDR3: CASSLGREHSPLHF. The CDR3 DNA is TGCGCCAGCAGCTTGGGCAGGGAGCATTCACCCCTCCACTTT.